This passage covers 8 T cell receptor beta chains from one sample sequenced in a study of cytomegalovirus exposure and HLA in healthy donors. The PCR used 60 Vbeta and 13 Jbeta primers. Generated by immunoSEQ multiplex PCR, the TCRdb table keeps only in-frame clones and is missing some. Among roughly 200,000 clones, about 80% were seen once, and the ten largest hold around 3.5%. Sequenced material: PBMCs. The receptor source for this set is a woman aged 55-69 years in good health and CMV-seropositive.

The chain recombines TRBV7-2 with TRBJ2-7, with 7 bases lining up with TRBD2. The CDR3 sequence is 17 residues long. V shed 1 base, J shed 6 bases, and the junction held 15 bases outside the gene matches. Looked up from germline, CDR1 is SGHTA and CDR2 is FQGNSA. CDR3 coding DNA: TGTGCCAGCAGCTTAGGAGGTGCGGGGGATGGGAAACGCGAGCAGTACTTC. Protein sequence: CASSLGGAGDGKREQYF.

The V gene is TRBV28, the J gene TRBJ1-3; 7 bases fit TRBD1. The germline V gene has CDR1 MDHEN and CDR2 SYDVKM. The CDR3 is 15 residues long. After removal of 4 bases from V and 2 bases from J, the junction contained 5 bases not matched to a gene. The CDR3 sequence: CASSYEDRAGNTIYF. The CDR3, as DNA: TGTGCCAGCAGTTACGAAGACAGGGCTGGAAACACCATATATTTT.

The chain carries TRBV6-1 and TRBJ2-7; D might be TRBD1 (5 bases). The germline V gene has CDR1 MNHNS and CDR2 SASEGT. V shed 6 bases and J shed 3 bases, with 15 bases lying between them. This CDR3 spans 14 amino acids. The DNA for the CDR3 is TGTGCCAGCAGGGCAGGGCCCCCGCTCTACGAGCAGTACTTC. Translated, it gives CASRAGPPLYEQYF.

The chain combines TRBV30 with TRBJ2-1; 9 bases agree with TRBD2. The J segment lost 13 bases and the V segment lost 2 bases, leaving 15 bases of the junction unmatched. The CDR3 consists of 15 residues. The germline CDR1 and CDR2 sequences are GTSNPN and SVGIG (reference sequence). CDR3 nucleotide sequence: TGTGCCTGGAGTTCTACTCGAGTAGCGGGGGAGGGACAGTTCTTC. Translation: CAWSSTRVAGEGQFF.

The genes are TRBV6-5 and TRBJ2-2; 9 bases line up with TRBD1. V shed 5 bases and J 4 bases; nucleotides not matched to a gene: 5. The CDR3 sequence is 15 residues long. From germline, CDR1 is MNHEY and CDR2 SVGAGI. CDR3 DNA sequence: TGTGCCAGCAGTCGACAGGGGGAAGCCACCGGGGAGCTGTTTTTT. It specifies CASSRQGEATGELFF.

This chain uses TRBV4-3 with TRBJ2-2, with D uncertain. The germline CDR1 and CDR2 sequences are LGHNA and YSLEER. The V end was cut by 1 base, the J end by 1 base, with 7 bases between. The CDR3 spans 15 residues. The CDR3 is CASSQVERNTGELFF. The DNA for the CDR3 is TGCGCCAGCAGCCAAGTCGAGAGGAACACCGGGGAGCTGTTTTTT.

This clone was seen a handful of times. V is TRBV25-1 and J is TRBJ2-7, with D maybe TRBD1 (6 bases). The length of the CDR3 is 13 residues. CDR1 is MGHDK, CDR2 SYGVNS, per germline. Trimming left V 6 bases short and J 3 bases short, with 12 bases between. The CDR3, as DNA: TGTGCCAGCAGGGAGGACAGCCGCTACGAGCAGTACTTC. Translated, it gives CASREDSRYEQYF.

This chain uses TRBV15 with TRBJ1-5, with 9 nucleotides matching TRBD1. CDR1 LNHNV and CDR2 YYDKDF come from the germline V gene (reference sequence). This CDR3 comprises 15 residues. J gave up 6 bases and V 0 bases, and 3 bases lay outside the gene matches. This CDR3 is CATSREGQGRQPQHF. The CDR3 coding sequence is TGTGCCACCAGCAGAGAAGGACAGGGGCGTCAGCCCCAGCATTTT.